The entry below describes one TCR beta chain. This CDR3 is also generated by other DNA sequences in the sample. This entry belongs to a study of blood T cell repertoires in COVID-19. Study-level information: Sample material is recorded as cDNA or gDNA derived from T cells, B-cell-depleted T cells, or PBMCs.

This CDR3 comprises 14 residues. Looked up from germline, CDR1 is ENHRY and CDR2 is SYGVKD. V trimming: 5 bases; J trimming: 4 bases; junction bases outside the gene matches: 6. Profiling relied on immunoSEQ multiplex PCR, and the TCRdb table lists in-frame clones only, not all of them. The table lists around 700,000 clones, approximately 90% of them singletons. The rearrangement joins TRBV10-3 to TRBJ1-1; TRBD1 agrees at 8 bases. This clonotype was obtained from a woman aged 18-30 years with acute or convalescent COVID-19. The sequencing input was peripheral blood. The CDR3 sequence is CAISLQGVGTEAFF. CDR3 DNA: TGTGCCATCAGTCTACAGGGGGTTGGCACTGAAGCTTTCTTT.